Below are 24 T cell receptor beta chains sequenced from a single sample in a study of shared clonotypes between healthy human individuals. Measured with immunoSEQ multiplex PCR; TCRdb has only the in-frame clones, and not every one. The sample holds more than 2,000,000 clones, approximately 90% seen once. Sequencing was carried out using naive CD4+ T cells sorted from blood. Subset defined: CD45RA+ positively selected. These receptors were obtained from a man younger than 35 in good health.

V usage is TRBV7-8 and J usage is TRBJ1-2; possibly TRBD1 for D (5 bases). Trimming left V 5 bases short and J 0 bases short, with 13 bases between. CDR1 and CDR2 from the germline V gene are SGHVS and FQNEAQ. This CDR3 region has 15 residues. This chain's CDR3 is CASSEISRANYGYTF. The CDR3 nucleotides read TGTGCCAGCAGCGAAATATCCAGGGCTAACTATGGCTACACCTTC.

This chain joins TRBV12-5 and TRBJ2-2; D possibly corresponds to TRBD2 (6 bases). The CDR3 totals 19 residues. The germline gives CDR1 LGHNT, CDR2 FRNRAP. Trimming cost V 1 base and J 3 bases, with 21 bases left between them. This CDR3 reads CASGLGEPGLNGYTGELFF. The CDR3 DNA sequence: TGTGCTAGTGGTTTGGGGGAACCGGGACTCAACGGGTACACCGGGGAGCTGTTTTTT.

V gene TRBV30 combines with J gene TRBJ2-6; 9 bases map to TRBD1. Germline V gives CDR1 GTSNPN, CDR2 SVGIG (reference sequence). The CDR3 has 16 residues. The trim removed 3 bases at V and 2 bases at J, leaving 5 bases unmatched. The CDR3 DNA follows: TGTGCCTGGAGCACCGGGACAGGGACTGGGGCCAACGTCCTGACTTTC. This codes for CAWSTGTGTGANVLTF.

Turning to this clone: This specimen includes other DNA sequences encoding the same CDR3. This rearrangement joins TRBV4-1 to TRBJ2-3; 8 positions agree with TRBD2. Unmatched junction bases numbered 2, after V lost 0 bases and J lost 3 bases. Looked up from germline, CDR1 is MGHRA and CDR2 is YSYEKL. The CDR3 runs 15 residues. The CDR3 DNA reads TGCGCCAGCAGCCAAGAGGGCGGGAGGACAGATACGCAGTATTTT. This encodes CASSQEGGRTDTQYF.

As concerns this clone: The same CDR3 also results from other DNA sequences found in this sample. The chain recombines TRBV5-1 with TRBJ1-2; 7 nucleotides line up with TRBD1. Germline V gene data show CDR1 as SGHRS and CDR2 as YFSETQ. The V segment lost 2 bases and the J segment 5 bases; nucleotides outside the gene matches: 6. The CDR3 totals 14 residues. Here the CDR3 DNA reads TGCGCCAGCAGCTTCCCGGGACAGTCTTATGGCTACACCTTC. It encodes CASSFPGQSYGYTF.

The count of this clone is one. The rearrangement uses TRBV7-9 and TRBJ2-2; 10 nucleotides agree with TRBD2. Trimming took 7 bases from V and 2 from J; bases not matched to a gene: 7. Germline V lookup: CDR1 SEHNR, CDR2 FQNEAQ (reference sequence). The CDR3 is 16 residues long. The CDR3 loop is CASTSGLAENTGELFF. The CDR3 bases are TGTGCCAGCACCTCCGGACTAGCGGAAAACACCGGGGAGCTGTTTTTT. Filled out from reference TRBV7-9 and TRBJ2-2, the complete variable domain reads DTGVSQNPRHKITKRGQNVTFRCDPISEHNRLYWYRQTLGQGPEFLTYFQNEAQLEKSRLLSDRFSAERPKGSFSTLEIQRTEQGDSAMYLCASTSGLAENTGELFFGEGSRLTVL.

V is TRBV6-5 and J is TRBJ1-5; TRBD1 matches at 8 bases. Trimming took 5 bases from V and 6 from J; bases not matched to a gene: 6. Germline V gene sequence: CDR1 MNHEY, CDR2 SVGAGI. The CDR3 contains 14 residues. CDR3 coding DNA: TGTGCCAGCAGTATACAGGGGGAAAGTCAGCCCCAGCATTTT. Encoded protein: CASSIQGESQPQHF.

The gene calls are TRBV6-7 and TRBJ2-7; TRBD2 matches at 8 bases. TRBV6-7 is treated as an ORF (open reading frame) with a function not yet certain. The trim removed 6 bases at V and 5 bases at J, leaving 12 bases unmatched. This CDR3 has 15 amino acids. In DNA, the CDR3 is TGTGCCAGCAGAGGGGCAAAGCGGGAGTGGGACGAGCAGTACTTC. It yields the protein CASRGAKREWDEQYF.

J is TRBJ1-2 and V is TRBV30; a possible D gene is TRBD1 (6 bases). Germline CDR1 GTSNPN, CDR2 SVGIG (reference sequence). This CDR3 has 15 residues. V gave up 5 bases and J gave up 4 bases, with 20 bases separating them. The DNA for the CDR3 is TGTGCCTGGCGCACGAGGGGGAAAGGTGGCTATGGCTACACCTTC. Its translation is CAWRTRGKGGYGYTF.

The chain joins TRBV28 to TRBJ2-2; D not certain. The CDR3 is 12 residues long. From germline, CDR1 is MDHEN and CDR2 SYDVKM. Trimming shortened V by 10 bases and J by 5 bases, and 11 bases separated the two germline ends. In nucleotides, the CDR3 is TGTGCCACCCCGAGCTCAACCGGGGAGCTGTTTTTT. This encodes CATPSSTGELFF.

There are a few counts of this clone. The gene calls are TRBV6-6 and TRBJ2-7, with no clear D. Germline V lookup: CDR1 MNHNY, CDR2 SVGAGI (reference sequence). The V gene lost 2 bases and the J gene lost 0 bases, with 8 bases spanning the gap. The length of the CDR3 is 14 residues. CDR3 coding DNA: TGTGCCAGCAGTTACCCCGGCAGCTCCTACGAGCAGTACTTC. This codes for CASSYPGSSYEQYF.

This sequence joins TRBV6-4 and TRBJ2-7, with 9 bases fitting TRBD1. CDR1 is MRHNA, CDR2 SNTAGT, per germline. The CDR3 totals 15 residues. V dropped 7 bases and J dropped 0; count of bases not matched to a gene: 7. The CDR3 coding sequence is TGTGCCAGCATGAGGGACAGGGAGGGCTCCTACGAGCAGTACTTC. Amino acids: CASMRDREGSYEQYF.

This clone has just one count. The V call is TRBV30, the J call TRBJ2-3, with TRBD2 matching over 8 bases. The CDR3 contains 17 residues. The germline gives CDR1 GTSNPN, CDR2 SVGIG (reference sequence). V lost 5 bases, J lost 6 bases, and 19 bases stayed unmatched. This chain's CDR3 is CAWLPGGGRPLRDTQYF. Written as DNA, the CDR3 is TGTGCCTGGCTTCCCGGTGGCGGGAGGCCCCTGCGTGATACGCAGTATTTT.

The V and J genes are TRBV6-1 and TRBJ2-7, with D tentatively TRBD1 (5 bases). The V gene's germline CDR1 is MNHNS and CDR2 SASEGT. Trimming took off 6 bases at V and 4 bases at J, with 10 bases between the two ends. This CDR3 comprises 12 residues. This chain's CDR3 is CASSYTGYEQYF. The CDR3 DNA reads TGTGCCAGCAGCTACACAGGTTACGAGCAGTACTTC.

This clone has a handful of counts. At the DNA level, this CDR3 is encoded by other sequences in the same sample as well. The chain couples TRBV6-5 to TRBJ1-6; no reliable D call. Germline V gene data show CDR1 as MNHEY and CDR2 as SVGAGI. The CDR3 runs 14 residues. Trimming cost V 2 bases and J 5 bases, with 7 bases left between them. CDR3 residues: CASSYGTDNSPLHF. The CDR3 DNA is TGTGCCAGCAGTTACGGCACGGATAATTCACCCCTCCACTTT.

The chain couples TRBV18 to TRBJ2-1; 9 nucleotides agree with TRBD1. CDR1 and CDR2 (germline): KGHSH, LQKENI. The CDR3 is made up of 16 amino acids. Germline trimming cut 3 bases from V and 5 bases from J; bases unmatched to any gene: 8. DNA of the CDR3: TGTGCCAGCTCACCGTTCCGGGACAGGGTGAACAATGAGCAGTTCTTC. It is translated as CASSPFRDRVNNEQFF.

This clone was seen a single time. The chain employs TRBV4-1 and TRBJ2-2; 9 bases are shared with TRBD2. This CDR3 has 17 residues. Germline assignment: CDR1 MGHRA and CDR2 YSYEKL. V lost 3 bases to trimming and J lost 7 bases; unmatched junction nucleotides: 12. CDR3 coding DNA: TGCGCCAGCAGCCAGGCCGTCGTACTAGCGGGCTTCGGGGAGCTGTTTTTT. This sequence encodes CASSQAVVLAGFGELFF.

The chain is built from TRBV11-2 and TRBJ2-7; 7 bases agree with TRBD1. Losses at the gene ends were 2 bases for V and 3 bases for J; bases not matched to a gene: 7. CDR1 and CDR2 (germline): SGHAT, FQNNGV. This CDR3 has 15 residues. The CDR3 DNA follows: TGTGCCAGCAGCTTATTCGGGACAGCCAACTACGAGCAGTACTTC. It is translated as CASSLFGTANYEQYF.

V is TRBV6-5 and J is TRBJ2-5, with unresolved D. The CDR3 length is 11 residues. The germline CDR1 and CDR2 sequences are MNHEY and SVGAGI. In DNA, the CDR3 is TGTGCGGCCGGCCGGTTGGAGACCCAGTACTTC. Its translation is CAAGRLETQYF.

This rearrangement joins TRBV6-5 to TRBJ1-2; 8 bases map to TRBD1. Trimming cost V 4 bases and J 4 bases; bases outside gene matches: 8. The germline gives CDR1 MNHEY, CDR2 SVGAGI. The CDR3 is 15 amino acids. The CDR3 region is CASSLSGGAVYGYTF. The CDR3 coding sequence is TGTGCCAGCAGTTTATCAGGGGGCGCAGTCTATGGCTACACCTTC.

The CDR3 bases are TGCGCCAGCAGCATAGGGGGGAACATTCAGTACTTC. Encoded protein: CASSIGGNIQYF. This rearrangement joins TRBV5-1 to TRBJ2-4, with D perhaps TRBD1 or TRBD2 (6 bases each). The CDR3 runs 12 residues. With 4 bases removed from V and 7 bases from J, the gap between germline ends came to 9 bases. Germline-derived CDR1 and CDR2 are SGHRS and YFSETQ.

The chain carries TRBV28 and TRBJ1-5; 8 nucleotides agree with TRBD1. The germline V gene has CDR1 MDHEN and CDR2 SYDVKM. This CDR3 has 14 residues. CDR3 coding DNA: TGTGCTTCCGGCGGGACAGGTGTTGGCCAGCCCCAGCATTTT. It codes for CASGGTGVGQPQHF.

As regards this clone: Other DNA sequences in the same sample also yield this CDR3. The chain employs TRBV2 and TRBJ1-1; D might be TRBD1 (5 bases). The CDR3 loop spans 14 amino acids. V lost 2 bases and J 0 bases, leaving 7 bases between the germline ends. In germline, CDR1 is SNHLY, CDR2 FYNNEI. The chain's CDR3 is CASSERGLNTEAFF. Here the CDR3 DNA reads TGTGCCAGCAGTGAAAGGGGTTTGAACACTGAAGCTTTCTTT.

A few counts support this clone. The chain's CDR3 is CAISGSFEAFF. The CDR3 DNA reads as TGTGCCATCAGTGGGAGTTTTGAAGCTTTCTTT. The chain recombines TRBV10-3 with TRBJ1-1; D not certain. The CDR3 length is 11 residues. The germline V gene has CDR1 ENHRY and CDR2 SYGVKD. V lost 4 bases to trimming and J lost 7 bases, with 7 bases between them.